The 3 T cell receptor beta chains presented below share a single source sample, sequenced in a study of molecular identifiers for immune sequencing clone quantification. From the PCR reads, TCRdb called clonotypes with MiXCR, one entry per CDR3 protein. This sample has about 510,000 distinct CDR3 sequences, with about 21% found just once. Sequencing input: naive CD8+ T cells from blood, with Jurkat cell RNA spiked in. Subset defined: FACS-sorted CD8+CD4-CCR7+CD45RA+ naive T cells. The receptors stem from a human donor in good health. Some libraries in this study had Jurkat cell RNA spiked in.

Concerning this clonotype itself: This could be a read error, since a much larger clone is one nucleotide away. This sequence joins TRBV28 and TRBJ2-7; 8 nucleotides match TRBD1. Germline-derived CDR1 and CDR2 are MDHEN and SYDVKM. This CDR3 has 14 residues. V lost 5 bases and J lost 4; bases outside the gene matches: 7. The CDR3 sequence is CASSTAGGGYEQYF. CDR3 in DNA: TGTGCCAGCAGTACTGCAGGGGGCGGGTACGAGCAGTACTTC. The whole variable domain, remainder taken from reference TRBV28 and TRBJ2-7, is DVKVTQSSRYLVKRTGEKVFLECVQDMDHENMFWYRQDPGLGLRLIYFSYDVKMKEKGDIPEGYSVSREKKERFSLILESASTNQTSMYLCASSTAGGGYEQYFGPGTRLTVT.

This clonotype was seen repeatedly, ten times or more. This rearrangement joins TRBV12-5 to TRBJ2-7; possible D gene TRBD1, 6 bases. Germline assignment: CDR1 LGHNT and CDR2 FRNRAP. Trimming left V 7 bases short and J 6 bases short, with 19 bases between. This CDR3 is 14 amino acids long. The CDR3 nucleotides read TGTGCTAGTGCCCCGGACAGTTACCCGAGCGAGCAGTACTTC. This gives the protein CASAPDSYPSEQYF.

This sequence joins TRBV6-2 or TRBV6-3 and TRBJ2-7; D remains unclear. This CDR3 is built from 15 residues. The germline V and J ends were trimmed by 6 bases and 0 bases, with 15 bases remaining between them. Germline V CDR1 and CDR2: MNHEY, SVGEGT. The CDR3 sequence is CASSTGSLFSYEQYF. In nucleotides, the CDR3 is TGTGCCAGCAGCACTGGCAGCCTGTTCTCCTACGAGCAGTACTTC.